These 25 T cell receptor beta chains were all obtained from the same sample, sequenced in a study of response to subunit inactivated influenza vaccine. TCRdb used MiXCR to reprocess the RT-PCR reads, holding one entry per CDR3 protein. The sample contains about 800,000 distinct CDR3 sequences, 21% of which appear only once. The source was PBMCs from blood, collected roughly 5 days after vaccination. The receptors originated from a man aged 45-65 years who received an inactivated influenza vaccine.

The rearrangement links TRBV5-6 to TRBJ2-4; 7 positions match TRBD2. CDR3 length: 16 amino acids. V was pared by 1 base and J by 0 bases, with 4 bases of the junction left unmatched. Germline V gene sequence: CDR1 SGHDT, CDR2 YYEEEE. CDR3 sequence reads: CASSLYGGVAKNIQYF. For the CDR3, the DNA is TGTGCCAGCAGCTTGTATGGGGGGGTAGCCAAAAACATTCAGTACTTC.

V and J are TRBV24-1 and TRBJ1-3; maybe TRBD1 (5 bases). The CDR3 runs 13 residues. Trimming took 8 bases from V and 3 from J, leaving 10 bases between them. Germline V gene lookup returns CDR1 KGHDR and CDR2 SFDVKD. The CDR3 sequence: CATIQGSGNTIYF. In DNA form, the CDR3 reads TGTGCCACCATCCAGGGTAGTGGAAACACCATATATTTT.

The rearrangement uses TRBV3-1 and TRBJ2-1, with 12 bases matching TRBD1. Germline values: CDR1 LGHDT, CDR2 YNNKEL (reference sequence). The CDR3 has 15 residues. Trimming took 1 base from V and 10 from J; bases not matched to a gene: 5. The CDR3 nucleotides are TGTGCCAGCAGCCAAGGGGACAGGGGGCGGTGGGAGCAGTTCTTC. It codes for CASSQGDRGRWEQFF.

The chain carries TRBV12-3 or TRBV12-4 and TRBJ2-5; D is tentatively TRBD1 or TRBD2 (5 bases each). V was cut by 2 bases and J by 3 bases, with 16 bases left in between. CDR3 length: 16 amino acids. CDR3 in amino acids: CASSLFGTAKKETQYF. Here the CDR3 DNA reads TGTGCCAGCAGTTTATTCGGGACGGCCAAAAAAGAGACCCAGTACTTC.

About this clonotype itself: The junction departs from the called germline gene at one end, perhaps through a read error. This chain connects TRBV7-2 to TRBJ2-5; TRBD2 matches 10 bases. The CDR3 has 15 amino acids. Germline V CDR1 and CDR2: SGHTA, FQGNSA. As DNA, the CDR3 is TGTGCCAGCAACTTAGAAGGACTAGCGGATGAGACCCAGTACTTC. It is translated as CASNLEGLADETQYF. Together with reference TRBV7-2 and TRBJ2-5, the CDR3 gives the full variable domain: GAGVSQSPSNKVTEKGKDVELRCDPISGHTALYWYRQSLGQGLEFLIYFQGNSAPDKSGLPSDRFSAERTGGSVSTLTIQRTQQEDSAVYLCASNLEGLADETQYFGPGTRLLVL.

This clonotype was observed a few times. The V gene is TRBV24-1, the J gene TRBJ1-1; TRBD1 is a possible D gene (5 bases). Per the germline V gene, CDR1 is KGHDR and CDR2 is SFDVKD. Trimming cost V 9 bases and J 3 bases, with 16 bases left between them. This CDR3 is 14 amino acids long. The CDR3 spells CATSGGASDTEAFF. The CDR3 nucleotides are TGTGCCACCTCGGGAGGGGCCTCTGACACTGAAGCTTTCTTT.

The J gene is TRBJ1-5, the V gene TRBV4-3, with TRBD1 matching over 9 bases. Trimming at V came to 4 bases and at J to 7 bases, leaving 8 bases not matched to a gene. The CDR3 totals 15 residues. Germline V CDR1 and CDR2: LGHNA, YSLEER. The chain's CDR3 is CASSRRQGVGQPQHF. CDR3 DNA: TGCGCCAGCAGCCGTCGACAGGGGGTCGGCCAGCCCCAGCATTTT.

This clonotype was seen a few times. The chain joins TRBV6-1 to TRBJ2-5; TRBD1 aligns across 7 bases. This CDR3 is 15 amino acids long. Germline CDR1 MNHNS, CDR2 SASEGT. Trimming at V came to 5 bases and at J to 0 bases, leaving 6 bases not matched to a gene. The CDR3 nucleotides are TGTGCCAGCAGTAAGGGGGCGTGGGACCAAGAGACCCAGTACTTC. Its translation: CASSKGAWDQETQYF.

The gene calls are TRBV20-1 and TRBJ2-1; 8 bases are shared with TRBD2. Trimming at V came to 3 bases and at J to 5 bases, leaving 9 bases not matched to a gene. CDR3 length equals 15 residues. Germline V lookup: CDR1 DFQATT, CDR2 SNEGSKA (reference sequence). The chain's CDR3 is CSASGSGRSHNEQFF. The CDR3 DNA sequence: TGCAGTGCTAGTGGAAGCGGGAGAAGCCACAATGAGCAGTTCTTC.

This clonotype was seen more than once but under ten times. In DNA form, the CDR3 reads TGTGCCAGCAGCCAAGGGGGGACAGGGGCCAACGTCCTGACTTTC. Translation gives CASSQGGTGANVLTF. The V and J genes are TRBV3-1 and TRBJ2-6, with D perhaps matching TRBD1 (6 bases). The CDR3 loop spans 15 amino acids. CDR1 is LGHDT and CDR2 is YNNKEL in the germline V gene (reference sequence). The V end lost 1 base, the J end lost 4 bases, and 8 bases lay between the germline ends.

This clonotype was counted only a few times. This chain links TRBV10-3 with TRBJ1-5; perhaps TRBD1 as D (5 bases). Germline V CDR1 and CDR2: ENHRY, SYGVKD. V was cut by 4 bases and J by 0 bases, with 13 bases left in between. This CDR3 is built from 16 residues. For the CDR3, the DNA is TGTGCCATCAGTGTCGGGGCCGGGAATAGCAATCAGCCCCAGCATTTT. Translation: CAISVGAGNSNQPQHF.

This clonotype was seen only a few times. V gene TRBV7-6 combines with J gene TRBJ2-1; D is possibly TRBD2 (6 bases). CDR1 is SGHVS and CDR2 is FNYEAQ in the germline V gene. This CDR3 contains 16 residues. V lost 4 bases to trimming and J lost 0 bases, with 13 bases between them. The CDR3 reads CASSSSLRGSYNEQFF. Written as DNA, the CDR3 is TGTGCCAGCAGCTCGAGTTTGCGGGGCTCCTACAATGAGCAGTTCTTC.

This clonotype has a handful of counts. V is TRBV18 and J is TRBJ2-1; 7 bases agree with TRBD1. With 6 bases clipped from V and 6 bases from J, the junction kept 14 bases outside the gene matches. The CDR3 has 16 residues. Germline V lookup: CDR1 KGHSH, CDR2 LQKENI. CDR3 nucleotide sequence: TGTGCCAGCTCCCCATTCGTCCGACAGGGCCCCAATGAGCAGTTCTTC. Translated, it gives CASSPFVRQGPNEQFF.

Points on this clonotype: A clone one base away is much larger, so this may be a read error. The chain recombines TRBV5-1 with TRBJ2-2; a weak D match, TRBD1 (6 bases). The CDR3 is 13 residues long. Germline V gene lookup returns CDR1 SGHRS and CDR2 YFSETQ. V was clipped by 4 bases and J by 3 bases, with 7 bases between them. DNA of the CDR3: TGCGCCAGCAGCCACAGGGACACCGGGGAGCTGTTTTTT. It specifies CASSHRDTGELFF.

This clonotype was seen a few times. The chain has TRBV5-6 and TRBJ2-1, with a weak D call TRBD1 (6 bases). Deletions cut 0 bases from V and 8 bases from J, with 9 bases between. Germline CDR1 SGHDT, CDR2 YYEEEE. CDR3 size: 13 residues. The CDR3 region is CASSLGQVDEQFF. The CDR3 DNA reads TGTGCCAGCAGCTTGGGACAGGTGGATGAGCAGTTCTTC.

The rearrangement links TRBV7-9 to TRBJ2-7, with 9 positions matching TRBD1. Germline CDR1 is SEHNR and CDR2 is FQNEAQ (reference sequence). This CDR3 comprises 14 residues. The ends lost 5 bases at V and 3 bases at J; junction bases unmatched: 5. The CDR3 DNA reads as TGTGCCAGCAGCCCCCGGGACAGGGTCTACGAGCAGTACTTC. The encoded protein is CASSPRDRVYEQYF.

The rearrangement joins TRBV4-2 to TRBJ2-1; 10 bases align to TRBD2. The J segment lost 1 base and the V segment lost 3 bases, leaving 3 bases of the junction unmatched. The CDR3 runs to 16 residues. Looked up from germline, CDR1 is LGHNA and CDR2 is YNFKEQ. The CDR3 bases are TGTGCCAGCAGCCAGAAACTAGCGGGATCCTACAATGAGCAGTTCTTC. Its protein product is CASSQKLAGSYNEQFF.

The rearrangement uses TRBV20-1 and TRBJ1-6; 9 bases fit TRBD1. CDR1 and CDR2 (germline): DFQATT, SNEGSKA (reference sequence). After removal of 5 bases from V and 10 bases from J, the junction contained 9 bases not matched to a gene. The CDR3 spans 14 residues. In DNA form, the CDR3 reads TGCAGTGCTTTAACCGGGACAGGGCTCTCACCCCTCCACTTT. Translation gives CSALTGTGLSPLHF.

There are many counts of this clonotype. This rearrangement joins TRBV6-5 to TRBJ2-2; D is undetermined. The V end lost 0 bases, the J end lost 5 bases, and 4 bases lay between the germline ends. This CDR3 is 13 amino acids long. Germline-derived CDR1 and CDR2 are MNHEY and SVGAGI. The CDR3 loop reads CASSYSITGELFF. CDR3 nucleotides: TGTGCCAGCAGTTACTCGATTACCGGGGAGCTGTTTTTT.

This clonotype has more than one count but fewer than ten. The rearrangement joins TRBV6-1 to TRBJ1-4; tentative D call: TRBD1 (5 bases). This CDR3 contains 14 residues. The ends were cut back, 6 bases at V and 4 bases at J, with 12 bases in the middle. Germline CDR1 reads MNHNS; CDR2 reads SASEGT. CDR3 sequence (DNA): TGTGCCAGCAGGTCCGGGACTCTTAATGAAAAACTGTTTTTT. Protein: CASRSGTLNEKLFF.

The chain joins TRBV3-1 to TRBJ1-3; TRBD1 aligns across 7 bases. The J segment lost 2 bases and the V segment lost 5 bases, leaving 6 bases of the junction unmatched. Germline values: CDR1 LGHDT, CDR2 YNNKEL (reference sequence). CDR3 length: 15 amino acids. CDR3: CASSYDRVAGNTIYF. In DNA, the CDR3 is TGTGCCAGCAGCTACGACAGGGTGGCTGGAAACACCATATATTTT.

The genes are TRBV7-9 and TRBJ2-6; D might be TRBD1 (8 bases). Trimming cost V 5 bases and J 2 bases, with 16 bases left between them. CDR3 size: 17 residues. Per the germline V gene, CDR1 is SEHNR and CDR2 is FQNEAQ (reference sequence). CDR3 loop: CASSPGQGGTGANVLTF. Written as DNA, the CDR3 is TGTGCCAGCAGCCCTGGACAGGGAGGGACTGGGGCCAACGTCCTGACTTTC.

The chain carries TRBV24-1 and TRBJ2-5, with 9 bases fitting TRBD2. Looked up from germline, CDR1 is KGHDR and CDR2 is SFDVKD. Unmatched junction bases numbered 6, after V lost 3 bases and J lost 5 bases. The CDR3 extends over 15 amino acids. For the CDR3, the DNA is TGTGCCACCAGTGATCGCGGGGGGGGAGTGGAGACCCAGTACTTC. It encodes CATSDRGGGVETQYF.

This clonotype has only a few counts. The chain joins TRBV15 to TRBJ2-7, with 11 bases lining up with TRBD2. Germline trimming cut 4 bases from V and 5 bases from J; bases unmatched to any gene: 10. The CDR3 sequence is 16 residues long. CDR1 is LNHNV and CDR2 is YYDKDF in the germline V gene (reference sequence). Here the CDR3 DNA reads TGTGCCACCAGCACCGGGGGGGCTAGCGGGAGGAACGAGCAGTACTTC. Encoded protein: CATSTGGASGRNEQYF.

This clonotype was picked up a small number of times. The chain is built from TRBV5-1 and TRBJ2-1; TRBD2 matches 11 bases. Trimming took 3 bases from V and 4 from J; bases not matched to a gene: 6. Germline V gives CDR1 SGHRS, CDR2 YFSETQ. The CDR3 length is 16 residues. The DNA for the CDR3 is TGCGCCAGCAGCTGGCTAGCGGGGGGCCGTTACAATGAGCAGTTCTTC. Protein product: CASSWLAGGRYNEQFF.